This T cell receptor beta chain was captured in a study of T cell responses to AZD1222 COVID-19 vaccine. General observations from the study: Rises in breadth and depth of Spike-specific TCRs came after two AZD1222 doses. The donors showed a predominance of white British ancestry and of females, with possible underestimation of clonal diversity. Targets within unmutated variant regions were reportedly found for nearly half of spike-specific TCRs. There were repertoire samples only from the period after the peak T cell response.

The CDR3 totals 13 residues. V was shortened by 2 bases and J by 1 base, with 3 bases between the two germline ends. CDR1 KGHSH and CDR2 LQKENI come from the germline V gene. Details on this clone: As yet, its antigen is unknown.

This table comes from immunoSEQ multiplex PCR, and its TCRdb copy is limited to in-frame clones, with some not included. Of around 120,000 clones in the sample, more than 85% were seen once. This material consisted of peripheral blood, taken on day 0 of AZD1222 vaccination. This sequence originates from an adult in good health. This chain joins TRBV18 and TRBJ1-3; no clear D. CDR3 DNA: TGTGCCAGCTCACCAGGGTCTGGAAACACCATATATTTT. Encoded protein: CASSPGSGNTIYF.